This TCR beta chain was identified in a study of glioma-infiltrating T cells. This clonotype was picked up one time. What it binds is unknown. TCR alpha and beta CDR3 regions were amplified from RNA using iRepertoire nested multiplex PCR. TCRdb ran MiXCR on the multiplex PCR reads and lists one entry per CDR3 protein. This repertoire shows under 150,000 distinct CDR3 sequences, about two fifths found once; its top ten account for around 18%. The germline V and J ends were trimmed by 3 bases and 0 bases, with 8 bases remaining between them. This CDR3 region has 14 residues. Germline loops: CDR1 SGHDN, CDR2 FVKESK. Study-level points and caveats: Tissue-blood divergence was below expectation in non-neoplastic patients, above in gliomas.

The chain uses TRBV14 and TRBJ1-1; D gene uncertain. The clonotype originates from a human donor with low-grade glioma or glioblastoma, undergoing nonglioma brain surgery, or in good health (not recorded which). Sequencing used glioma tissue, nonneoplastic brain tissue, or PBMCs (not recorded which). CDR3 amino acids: CASSHGTMNTEAFF. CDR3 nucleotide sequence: TGTGCCAGCAGCCACGGCACGATGAACACTGAAGCTTTCTTT. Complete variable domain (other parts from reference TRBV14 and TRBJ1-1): EAGVTQFPSHSVIEKGQTVTLRCDPISGHDNLYWYRRVMGKEIKFLLHFVKESKQDESGMPNNRFLAERTGGTYSTLKVQPAELEDSGVYFCASSHGTMNTEAFFGQGTRLTVV.